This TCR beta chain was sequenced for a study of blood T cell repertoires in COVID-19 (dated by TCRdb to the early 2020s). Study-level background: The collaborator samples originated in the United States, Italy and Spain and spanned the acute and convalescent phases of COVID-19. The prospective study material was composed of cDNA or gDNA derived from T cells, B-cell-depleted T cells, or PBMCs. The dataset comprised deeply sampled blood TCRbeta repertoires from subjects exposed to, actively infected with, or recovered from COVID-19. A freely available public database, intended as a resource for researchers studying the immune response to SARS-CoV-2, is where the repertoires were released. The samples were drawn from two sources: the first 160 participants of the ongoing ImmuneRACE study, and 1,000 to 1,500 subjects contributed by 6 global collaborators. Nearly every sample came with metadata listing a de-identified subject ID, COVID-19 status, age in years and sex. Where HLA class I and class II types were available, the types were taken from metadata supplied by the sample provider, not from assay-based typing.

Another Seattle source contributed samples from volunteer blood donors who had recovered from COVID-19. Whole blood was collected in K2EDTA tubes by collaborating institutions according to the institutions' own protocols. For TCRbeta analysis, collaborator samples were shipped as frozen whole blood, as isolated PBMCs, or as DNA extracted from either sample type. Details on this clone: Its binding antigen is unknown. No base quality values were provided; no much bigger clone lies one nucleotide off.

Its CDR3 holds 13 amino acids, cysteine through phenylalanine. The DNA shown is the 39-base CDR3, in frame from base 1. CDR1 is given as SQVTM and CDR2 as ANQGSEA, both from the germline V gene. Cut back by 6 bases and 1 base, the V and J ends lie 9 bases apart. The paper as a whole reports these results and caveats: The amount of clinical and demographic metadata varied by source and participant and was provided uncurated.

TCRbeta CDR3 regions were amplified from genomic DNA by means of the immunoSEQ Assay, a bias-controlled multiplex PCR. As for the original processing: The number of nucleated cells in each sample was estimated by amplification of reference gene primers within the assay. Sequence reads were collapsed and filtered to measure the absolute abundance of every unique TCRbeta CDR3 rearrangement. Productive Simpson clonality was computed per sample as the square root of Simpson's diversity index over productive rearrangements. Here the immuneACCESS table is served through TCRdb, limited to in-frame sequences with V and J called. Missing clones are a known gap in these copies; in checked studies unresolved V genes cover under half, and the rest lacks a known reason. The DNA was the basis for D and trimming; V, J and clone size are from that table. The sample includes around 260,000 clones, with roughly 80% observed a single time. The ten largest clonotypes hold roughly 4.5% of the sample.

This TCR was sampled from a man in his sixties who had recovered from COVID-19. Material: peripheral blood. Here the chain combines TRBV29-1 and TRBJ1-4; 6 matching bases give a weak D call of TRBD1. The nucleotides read TGCAGCGTCGGCAGGGGAACTAATGAAAAACTGTTTTTT. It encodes CSVGRGTNEKLFF.